The 18 T cell receptor beta chains below come from one sample, sequenced in a study of blood T cell repertoires in COVID-19. The assay was immunoSEQ multiplex PCR, and TCRdb's table has in-frame clones only and misses some. The sample yields about 190,000 clones, 82% seen once. The sequencing input was peripheral blood. The receptors here all came from a woman in her sixties or seventies with COVID-19, enrolled during active disease.

This chain connects TRBV28 to TRBJ1-2, with a tentative D call TRBD1 (5 bases). The CDR3 totals 14 residues. Per germline, CDR1 MDHEN and CDR2 SYDVKM. V shed 5 bases and J shed 3 bases, with 13 bases lying between them. The DNA of the CDR3 is TGTGCCAGCAGTCACCCGACAGCTCACTATGGCTACACCTTC. It specifies CASSHPTAHYGYTF.

V is TRBV7-2 and J is TRBJ2-7; 10 nucleotides line up with TRBD2. V lost 3 bases to trimming and J lost 0 bases; unmatched junction nucleotides: 8. The germline V gene has CDR1 SGHTA and CDR2 FQGNSA. The CDR3 has 17 residues. CDR3 sequence (DNA): TGTGCCAGCAGCTTTCGGACTAGCGGTTACCGCTCCTACGAGCAGTACTTC. This codes for CASSFRTSGYRSYEQYF. The full variable domain, rest sourced from reference TRBV7-2 and TRBJ2-7, is GAGVSQSPSNKVTEKGKDVELRCDPISGHTALYWYRQSLGQGLEFLIYFQGNSAPDKSGLPSDRFSAERTGGSVSTLTIQRTQQEDSAVYLCASSFRTSGYRSYEQYFGPGTRLTVT.

This clone was observed a handful of times. The CDR3 bases are TGTGCCAGCAGTTCCCCAATCACAGGGGGCGGGCAGCCCCAGCATTTT. Protein product: CASSSPITGGGQPQHF. V and J are TRBV6-2 or TRBV6-3 and TRBJ1-5; 9 bases are a match to TRBD1. Germline CDR1 MNHEY, CDR2 SVGEGT. The CDR3 runs 16 residues. V dropped 4 bases and J dropped 7; count of bases not matched to a gene: 11.

V is TRBV24-1 and J is TRBJ2-3; D might be TRBD2 (6 bases). The CDR3 is 15 residues long. V was cut by 0 bases and J by 3 bases, with 9 bases left in between. Germline CDR1 reads KGHDR; CDR2 reads SFDVKD. The CDR3 here is CATSDLGGGTDTQYF. The DNA for the CDR3 is TGTGCCACCAGTGATTTGGGGGGAGGAACAGATACGCAGTATTTT.

The rearrangement joins TRBV5-6 to TRBJ1-4; a possible D gene is TRBD1 (5 bases). V dropped 6 bases and J dropped 7 bases, with 19 bases sitting between them. Germline lookup yields CDR1 SGHDT and CDR2 YYEEEE. The length of the CDR3 is 15 residues. In DNA form, the CDR3 reads TGTGCCAGCACCCTATCTCTGACAGTGCGTGAAAAACTGTTTTTT. This translates into CASTLSLTVREKLFF.

V and J are TRBV28 and TRBJ2-7, with TRBD2 as a possible D gene (6 bases). The CDR3 is made up of 14 amino acids. Between the trimmed V and J ends, which lost 5 bases and 2 bases, there was a span of 13 bases. The germline CDR1 and CDR2 sequences are MDHEN and SYDVKM. As DNA, the CDR3 is TGTGCCAGCAGTCGTCTCGGGGGTACCTACGAGCAGTACTTC. Translation gives CASSRLGGTYEQYF.

The chain carries TRBV7-2 and TRBJ1-6; possible D gene TRBD1, 6 bases. CDR1 and CDR2 from the germline V gene are SGHTA and FQGNSA. This CDR3 contains 16 residues. The V gene lost 5 bases and the J gene lost 5 bases, with 16 bases spanning the gap. The CDR3 sequence: CASSPRGGANNSPLHF. The CDR3 coding sequence is TGTGCCAGCAGCCCCCGGGGGGGGGCCAATAATTCACCCCTCCACTTT.

The chain links TRBV27 to TRBJ1-2, with 7 bases fitting TRBD1. CDR1 and CDR2 (germline): MNHEY, SMNVEV (reference sequence). The CDR3 loop spans 14 amino acids. With 3 bases clipped from V and 3 bases from J, the junction kept 4 bases outside the gene matches. CDR3 DNA: TGTGCCAGCAGTTTGGGGACAGATTACTATGGCTACACCTTC. This encodes CASSLGTDYYGYTF.

The chain has TRBV18 and TRBJ1-1, with no clear D. Trimming shortened V by 1 base and J by 7 bases, and 7 bases separated the two germline ends. CDR1 and CDR2 from the germline V gene are KGHSH and LQKENI. The CDR3 is 12 residues long. The CDR3 nucleotides read TGTGCCAGCTCACCACAAACGGTTGAAGCTTTCTTT. Protein sequence: CASSPQTVEAFF.

The chain links TRBV5-8 to TRBJ2-3; TRBD1 aligns across 8 bases. The CDR3 consists of 14 residues. CDR1 is SGHTS and CDR2 is YDEGEE in the germline V gene. V gave up 3 bases and J gave up 4 bases; unmatched junction bases: 4. The CDR3 DNA follows: TGTGCCAGCAGCTCACAGGGGGGCGCAGATACGCAGTATTTT. Its translation: CASSSQGGADTQYF.

This clone was seen a single time. The V and J genes are TRBV28 and TRBJ2-5; D may be TRBD2 (6 bases). This CDR3 has 14 residues. V shed 6 bases and J shed 5 bases, with 16 bases lying between them. Germline CDR1 and CDR2: MDHEN and SYDVKM. In nucleotides, the CDR3 is TGTGCCAGCAGCAAGGAGGGGAGTTGGGAGACCCAGTACTTC. It translates to CASSKEGSWETQYF.

This clone was observed a handful of times. Other DNA sequences from this sample encode an identical CDR3 as well. The chain employs TRBV9 and TRBJ1-4, with 8 bases fitting TRBD1. Trimming cost V 0 bases and J 8 bases; bases outside gene matches: 3. The CDR3 has 14 residues. CDR1 is SGDLS and CDR2 is YYNGEE in the germline V gene. The CDR3 DNA reads TGTGCCAGCAGCGTAGGGACAGGGAACGAAAAACTGTTTTTT. As protein: CASSVGTGNEKLFF.

The rearrangement uses TRBV14 and TRBJ1-2, with TRBD1 identical over 9 bases. The CDR3 has 16 residues. Germline CDR1 is SGHDN and CDR2 is FVKESK. V lost 3 bases, J lost 6 bases, and 11 bases stayed unmatched. In nucleotides, the CDR3 is TGTGCCAGCAGCCAGGGCCTCAGACAGGGGGTCGATGGCTACACCTTC. This translates into CASSQGLRQGVDGYTF.

The DNA for the CDR3 is TGTGCCAGCAGAGGGACAGTCGAGCAGTACGTC. This sequence encodes CASRGTVEQYV. The chain is built from TRBV28 and TRBJ2-7, with 7 positions matching TRBD1. Looked up from germline, CDR1 is MDHEN and CDR2 is SYDVKM. The junction had 2 bases not matched to a gene; V was cut back by 6 bases and J by 6 bases. This CDR3 region has 11 residues.

This clone was observed once. J is TRBJ1-5 and V is TRBV15; TRBD1 agrees at 10 bases. V dropped 0 bases and J dropped 9; count of bases not matched to a gene: 5. The CDR3 length is 15 residues. From germline, CDR1 is LNHNV and CDR2 YYDKDF (reference sequence). The CDR3 DNA follows: TGTGCCACCAGCAGAGATAGACAGGGGGCTGGGCCCCAGCATTTT. Residues: CATSRDRQGAGPQHF.

The V call is TRBV5-1, the J call TRBJ1-1; 7 bases fit TRBD1. This CDR3 region has 16 residues. Germline CDR1 reads SGHRS; CDR2 reads YFSETQ. The V gene end was trimmed by 1 base and the J gene end by 3 bases; junction bases not matched to a gene: 9. The CDR3 nucleotides read TGCGCCAGCAGCTTGACAGGGGAGAATTGGGACACTGAAGCTTTCTTT. Its protein product is CASSLTGENWDTEAFF.

The chain links TRBV5-1 to TRBJ2-5, with 9 bases lining up with TRBD1. V lost 4 bases and J lost 5; bases outside the gene matches: 6. The CDR3 has 14 residues. From germline, CDR1 is SGHRS and CDR2 YFSETQ. CDR3 in amino acids: CASSQQGAEETQYF. The CDR3 nucleotides are TGCGCCAGCAGCCAACAGGGGGCGGAGGAGACCCAGTACTTC.

V usage is TRBV24-1 and J usage is TRBJ2-3; a possible D gene is TRBD1 (6 bases). This CDR3 region has 13 residues. V was cut by 9 bases and J by 2 bases, with 11 bases left in between. Germline CDR1 and CDR2: KGHDR and SFDVKD. The CDR3 here is CATARDTTDTQYF. DNA for the CDR3: TGTGCCACCGCTCGGGACACCACAGATACGCAGTATTTT.